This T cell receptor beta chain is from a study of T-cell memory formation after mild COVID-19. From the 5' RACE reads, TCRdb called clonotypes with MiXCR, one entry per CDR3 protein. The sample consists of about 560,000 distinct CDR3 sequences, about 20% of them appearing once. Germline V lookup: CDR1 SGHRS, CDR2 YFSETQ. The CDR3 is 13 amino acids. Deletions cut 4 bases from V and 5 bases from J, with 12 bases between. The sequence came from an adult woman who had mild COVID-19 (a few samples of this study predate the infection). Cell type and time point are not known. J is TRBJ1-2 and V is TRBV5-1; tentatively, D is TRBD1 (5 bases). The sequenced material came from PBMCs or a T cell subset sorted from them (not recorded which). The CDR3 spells CASSRDAKYGYTF. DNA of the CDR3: TGCGCCAGCAGCCGGGACGCGAAGTATGGCTACACCTTC.